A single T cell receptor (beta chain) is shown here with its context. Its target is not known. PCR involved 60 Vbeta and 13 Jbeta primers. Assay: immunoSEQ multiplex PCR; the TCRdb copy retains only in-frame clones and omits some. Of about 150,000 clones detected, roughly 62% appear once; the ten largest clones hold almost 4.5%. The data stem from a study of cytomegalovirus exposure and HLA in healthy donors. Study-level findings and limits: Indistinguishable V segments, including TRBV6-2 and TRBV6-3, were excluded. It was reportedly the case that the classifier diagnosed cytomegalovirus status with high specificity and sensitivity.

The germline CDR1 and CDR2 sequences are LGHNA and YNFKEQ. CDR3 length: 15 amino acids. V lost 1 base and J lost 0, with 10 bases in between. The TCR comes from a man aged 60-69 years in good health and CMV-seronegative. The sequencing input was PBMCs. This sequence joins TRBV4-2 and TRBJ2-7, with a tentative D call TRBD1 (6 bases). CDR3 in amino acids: CASSQVQGSSYEQYF. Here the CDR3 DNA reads TGTGCCAGCAGCCAAGTCCAGGGGTCCTCCTACGAGCAGTACTTC.